The clone carrying this T cell receptor (beta chain) was found once. Authors' data handling: Nucleated cell number was recorded as an estimate derived from reference gene primer amplification. This table comes from immunoSEQ multiplex PCR, and its TCRdb copy is limited to in-frame clones, with some not included. For V, J and clone size, that table is used; D and trimming come from the DNA. The data hold almost 200,000 clones, with 70% to 90% observed a single time. This CDR3 has 13 amino acids. Per germline, CDR1 MGHDK and CDR2 SYGVNS. V lost 2 bases to trimming and J lost 4 bases, with 5 bases between them. Among Cohort 3 donors, those recovered had two negative PCRs, clearance, or symptom resolution. The sample originates from a study of blood T cell repertoires in COVID-19. Study information: The study drew acute and convalescent COVID-19 samples from the United States, Italy and Spain.

Sequencing used PBMCs or T cells enriched from blood (not recorded which). The clonotype was recovered from a young woman who had recovered from COVID-19. The J gene is TRBJ1-4, the V gene TRBV25-1; D call uncertain. The chain's CDR3 is CASSEQVNEKLFF. The CDR3 bases are TGTGCCAGCAGTGAACAGGTTAATGAAAAACTGTTTTTT.